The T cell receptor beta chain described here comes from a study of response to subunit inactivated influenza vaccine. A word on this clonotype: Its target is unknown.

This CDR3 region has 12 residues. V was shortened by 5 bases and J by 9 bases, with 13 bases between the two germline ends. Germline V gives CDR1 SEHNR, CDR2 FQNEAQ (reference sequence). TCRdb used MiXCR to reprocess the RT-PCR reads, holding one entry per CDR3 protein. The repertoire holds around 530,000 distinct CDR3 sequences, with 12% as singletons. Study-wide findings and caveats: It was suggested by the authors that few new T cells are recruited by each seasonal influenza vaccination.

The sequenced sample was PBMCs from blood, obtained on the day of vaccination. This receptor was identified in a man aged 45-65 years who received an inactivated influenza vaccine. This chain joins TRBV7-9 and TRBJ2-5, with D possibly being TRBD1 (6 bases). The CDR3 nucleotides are TGTGCCAGCAGCCCAAGTACAGGGCCCCAGTACTTC. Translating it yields CASSPSTGPQYF.